This note documents a single TCR beta chain sequence. Its antigen is unknown. 5'RACE template switching with UMIs produced the TCR beta cDNA. TCRdb derives one entry per CDR3 protein from the 5' RACE reads, leaving out DNA. In all, the sample yields about 460,000 distinct CDR3 sequences. This sample stems from a study of T cells expressing NK-cell markers. Study information: TCR beta repertoires came from sorted CD3+CD56+NKG2C+, CD3+CD56+NKG2C- and CD3+CD56-NKG2C+ T cells. HCMV serostatus: seven of eight sequenced donors positive, one negative. Study outcomes and limitations: Researchers report these clonotypes also headed the CD3+CD56-NKG2C+ fraction in a handful of donors.

The germline V gene encodes CDR1 SGHDT and CDR2 YYEEEE. The CDR3 consists of 14 residues. The specimen sequenced was blood T cells: a sorted CD56 or NKG2C T cell subset, CD4+ or CD8+ T cells, or bulk PBMC T cells (not recorded which). The chain uses TRBV5-6 and TRBJ2-1; the D call from TCRdb, TRBD2, cannot be confirmed without DNA. The sequence derives from a woman aged 45-60 years in good health. The CDR3 region is CASSPPGLANEQFF.